The 8 T cell receptor beta chains in this list originate from one sample, sequenced in a study of blood T cell repertoires in COVID-19. This table comes from immunoSEQ multiplex PCR, and its TCRdb copy is limited to in-frame clones, with some not included. The data show fewer than 150,000 clones, with roughly 80% seen just once and less than 20% held by the top ten. Sequencing was performed on peripheral blood. Source of these receptors: a woman aged 50 to 65 with acute or convalescent COVID-19.

The rearrangement links TRBV29-1 to TRBJ1-1; maybe TRBD1 (6 bases). The CDR3 is 13 residues long. Trimming took off 3 bases at V and 3 bases at J, with 11 bases between the two ends. The germline gives CDR1 SQVTM, CDR2 ANQGSEA. CDR3 sequence reads: CSVDRGFYTEAFF. CDR3 DNA: TGCAGCGTTGACAGGGGATTTTACACTGAAGCTTTCTTT.

The chain employs TRBV5-1 and TRBJ2-7; 10 positions agree with TRBD1. Germline V gene sequence: CDR1 SGHRS, CDR2 YFSETQ. Unmatched junction bases numbered 6, after V lost 4 bases and J lost 5 bases. This CDR3 spans 14 amino acids. CDR3 loop: CASSPMGQGNEQYF. CDR3 DNA sequence: TGCGCCAGCAGCCCGATGGGACAGGGGAACGAGCAGTACTTC.

V is TRBV5-6 and J is TRBJ1-2; D is possibly TRBD1 (6 bases). Germline CDR1 SGHDT, CDR2 YYEEEE. V was trimmed by 0 bases and J by 8 bases, leaving 20 bases between them. The CDR3 is made up of 16 amino acids. The CDR3 region has the DNA TGTGCCAGCAGCTTGGGAAGAGGGACACCAAATCGGGGCTACACCTTC. It encodes CASSLGRGTPNRGYTF.

V usage is TRBV6-2 or TRBV6-3 and J usage is TRBJ2-5, with D possibly being TRBD1 (6 bases). The germline V and J ends were trimmed by 4 bases and 2 bases, with 32 bases remaining between them. The CDR3 covers 21 residues. Germline V gene sequence: CDR1 MNHEY, CDR2 SVGEGT. CDR3 loop: CASSLLRQGSVHSKGQETQYF. The CDR3 region has the DNA TGTGCCAGCAGTTTACTCAGGCAGGGGAGCGTCCATTCCAAGGGACAAGAGACCCAGTACTTC.

This CDR3 reads CASSGASSYEQYF. In nucleotides, the CDR3 is TGCGCCAGCAGCGGGGCCAGCTCCTACGAGCAGTACTTC. V usage is TRBV5-1 and J usage is TRBJ2-7; a weak D match, TRBD1 (5 bases). V was trimmed by 4 bases and J by 0 bases, leaving 8 bases between them. The germline V gene has CDR1 SGHRS and CDR2 YFSETQ. The CDR3 sequence is 13 residues long.

V gene TRBV15 combines with J gene TRBJ2-3, with 10 bases fitting TRBD2. Losses at the gene ends were 2 bases for V and 6 bases for J; bases not matched to a gene: 8. CDR3 length equals 16 residues. Germline CDR1 reads LNHNV; CDR2 reads YYDKDF (reference sequence). As DNA, the CDR3 is TGTGCCACCAGCAGAAACAGCGGGGGGGCGTTTGATACGCAGTATTTT. Translated: CATSRNSGGAFDTQYF.

The chain links TRBV29-1 to TRBJ1-1, with D perhaps TRBD1 (6 bases). The CDR3 contains 13 residues. V was pared by 4 bases and J by 1 base, with 10 bases between. Germline-derived CDR1 and CDR2 are SQVTM and ANQGSEA. CDR3 DNA: TGCAGCGTTGCGGGACAAGCGAACACTGAAGCTTTCTTT. It specifies CSVAGQANTEAFF.

This sequence joins TRBV6-5 and TRBJ2-4, with unresolved D. CDR1 is MNHEY, CDR2 SVGAGI, per germline. The CDR3 length is 11 residues. The V end lost 6 bases, the J end lost 6 bases, and 6 bases lay between the germline ends. This CDR3 reads CASSPGNIQYF. CDR3 DNA: TGTGCCAGCAGCCCGGGAAACATTCAGTACTTC.